This T cell receptor beta chain was captured in a study of shared clonotypes between healthy human individuals. This CDR3 region has 15 residues. Per germline, CDR1 MNHEY and CDR2 SVGAGI. V lost 6 bases to trimming and J lost 3 bases; unmatched junction nucleotides: 3. Produced via immunoSEQ multiplex PCR; TCRdb's table is partial and in-frame only. The repertoire holds 110,000 or so clones, with approximately 70% as singletons. The sequence was obtained from a woman in her 30s in good health. Sequenced: memory CD8+ T cells sorted from blood. The subset here: CD45RO+ cells pooled with CCR7-negative TemRA cells. The rearrangement uses TRBV6-5 and TRBJ2-1; 12 nucleotides align to TRBD2. The CDR3 region has the DNA TGTGCCAGCAGCATGGGACTAGCGGGCTACAATGAGCAGTTCTTC. Translation gives CASSMGLAGYNEQFF.